The rows below give T cell receptor beta chains drawn from one sample of a study of immune evolution from preneoplasia to lung adenocarcinoma. Only in-frame clones appear in the TCRdb table, and some are missing; sequencing was by immunoSEQ multiplex PCR. The sample has about 41,000 clones, 70% to 85% seen once. The sample was FFPE invasive lung adenocarcinoma tissue. All receptors derive from a person between 60 and 69 years old with lung adenocarcinoma. The CDR3 runs from the conserved cysteine through the conserved F or W. The order of the fields is clone size, D gene, J gene, V gene, CDR3 protein, CDR3 DNA. The D gene is left open where the match is weak. Rows give clone size only sometimes, using once, few, many, or a class for an expanded clone.

few . TRBJ1-3 TRBV9 CASSVALGGVGGNTIYF TGTGCCAGCAGCGTAGCTTTGGGGGGAGTCGGTGGAAACACCATATATTTT
. . TRBJ2-5 TRBV18 CASSLQETQYF TGTGCCAGCTCGCTACAAGAGACCCAGTACTTC
. TRBD1 TRBJ1-3 TRBV19 CASTLTGAGNTIYF TGTGCCAGTACCTTGACAGGGGCTGGAAACACCATATATTTT
few . TRBJ2-7 TRBV29-1 CSVRDQLSYEQYF TGCAGCGTCCGGGACCAACTCTCCTACGAGCAGTACTTC
. . TRBJ2-7 TRBV7-2 CASSLAYARGGEQYF TGTGCCAGCAGCTTAGCGTACGCCAGGGGAGGGGAGCAGTACTTC
once . TRBJ2-7 TRBV7-2 CASSLDRGGEQYF TGTGCCAGCAGCTTAGATCGAGGGGGCGAGCAGTACTTC
. . TRBJ1-1 TRBV9 CASSVIPDSEAFF TGTGCCAGCAGCGTAATCCCCGACAGTGAAGCTTTCTTT
. . TRBJ2-5 TRBV7-3 CASSLMPGETQYF TGTGCCAGCAGCTTAATGCCGGGAGAGACCCAGTACTTC
. . TRBJ1-5 TRBV7-8 CASSYIRRDQPQHF TGTGCCAGCAGCTACATCAGGAGGGATCAGCCCCAGCATTTT
. . TRBJ1-1 TRBV11-3 CASSLYRRNTEAFF TGTGCCAGCAGCTTGTACAGGCGGAACACTGAAGCTTTCTTT
. TRBD1 TRBJ1-1 TRBV16 CASSQYRGPGNTEAFF TGTGCCAGCAGCCAATACAGGGGGCCGGGGAACACTGAAGCTTTCTTT
. . TRBJ1-5 TRBV28 CASSLLQSRQPQHF TGTGCCAGCAGTTTATTACAGAGCCGCCAGCCCCAGCATTTT
once . TRBJ2-7 TRBV2 CARGRTAYEQYF TGTGCCCGAGGGCGGACAGCCTACGAGCAGTACTTC
. . TRBJ1-2 TRBV28 CASSSTGEANYGYTF TGTGCCAGCAGTTCGACAGGAGAAGCTAACTATGGCTACACCTTC
. . TRBJ2-5 TRBV5-6 CASSLDETQYF TGTGCCAGCAGCTTGGATGAGACCCAGTACTTC
few . TRBJ2-4 TRBV18 CASSGWVLGDIQYF TGTGCCAGCTCAGGTTGGGTACTAGGGGACATTCAGTACTTC
. TRBD2 TRBJ2-1 TRBV19 CASRRFGRRSEQFF TGTGCCAGTAGACGCTTCGGGAGGAGGAGCGAGCAGTTCTTC
. . TRBJ2-7 TRBV30 CAWSKEGVSRVQYF TGTGCCTGGAGTAAGGAGGGGGTGAGCCGGGTGCAGTACTTC
. TRBD1 TRBJ2-7 TRBV12-5 CASALTGAYEQYF TGTGCTAGTGCCCTGACAGGGGCCTACGAGCAGTACTTC
. . TRBJ2-1 TRBV6-4 CASSDSGETDEQFF TGTGCCAGCAGTGACTCGGGCGAGACTGACGAGCAGTTCTTC
. . TRBJ1-5 TRBV7-9 CASSPQGNQPQHF TGTGCCAGCAGCCCCCAGGGGAATCAGCCCCAGCATTTT
few TRBD2 TRBJ2-1 TRBV5-1 CASSLGGRADNEQFF TGCGCCAGCAGCTTGGGCGGGAGGGCCGACAATGAGCAGTTCTTC
. . TRBJ2-3 TRBV9 CASSGADTQYF TGTGCCAGCAGCGGGGCAGATACGCAGTATTTT
. TRBD1 TRBJ1-3 TRBV7-9 CASSLWGQSSGNTIYF TGTGCCAGCAGCTTATGGGGACAGAGCTCTGGAAACACCATATATTTT
few . TRBJ2-5 TRBV5-1 CASSLVPGHQETQYF TGCGCCAGCAGCTTGGTTCCGGGACATCAAGAGACCCAGTACTTC
few TRBD1 TRBJ2-5 TRBV4-1 CASSHDRGDGEETQYF TGCGCCAGCAGCCACGACAGGGGGGACGGGGAGGAGACCCAGTACTTC
. . TRBJ1-2 TRBV7-8 CASSRSRDNYGYTF TGTGCCAGCAGCAGAAGCAGGGATAACTATGGCTACACCTTC
. TRBD1 TRBJ1-4 TRBV28 CASSFRGQGVNEKLFF TGTGCCAGCAGTTTTAGGGGGCAAGGTGTTAATGAAAAACTGTTTTTT